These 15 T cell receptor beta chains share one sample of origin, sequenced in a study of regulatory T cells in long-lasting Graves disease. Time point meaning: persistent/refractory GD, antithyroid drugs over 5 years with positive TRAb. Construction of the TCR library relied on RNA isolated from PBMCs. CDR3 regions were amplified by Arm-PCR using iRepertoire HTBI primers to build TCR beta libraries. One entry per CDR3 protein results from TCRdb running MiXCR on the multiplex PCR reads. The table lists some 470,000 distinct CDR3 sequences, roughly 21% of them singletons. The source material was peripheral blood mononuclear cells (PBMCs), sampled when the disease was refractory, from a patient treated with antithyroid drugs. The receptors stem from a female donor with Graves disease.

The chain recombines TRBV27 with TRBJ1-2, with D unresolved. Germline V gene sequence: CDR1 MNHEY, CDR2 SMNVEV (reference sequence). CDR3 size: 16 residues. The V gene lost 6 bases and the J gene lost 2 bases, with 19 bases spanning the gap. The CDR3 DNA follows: TGTGCCAGCAGCTCGACCCTGGGGAGTGTCAACTATGGCTACACCTTC. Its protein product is CASSSTLGSVNYGYTF.

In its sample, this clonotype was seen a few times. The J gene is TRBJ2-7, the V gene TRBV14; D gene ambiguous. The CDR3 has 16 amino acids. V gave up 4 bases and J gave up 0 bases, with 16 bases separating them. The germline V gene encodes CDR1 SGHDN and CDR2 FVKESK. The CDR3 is CASSPHPRVPSYEQYF. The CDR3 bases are TGTGCCAGCAGCCCCCACCCCCGGGTGCCCTCCTACGAGCAGTACTTC.

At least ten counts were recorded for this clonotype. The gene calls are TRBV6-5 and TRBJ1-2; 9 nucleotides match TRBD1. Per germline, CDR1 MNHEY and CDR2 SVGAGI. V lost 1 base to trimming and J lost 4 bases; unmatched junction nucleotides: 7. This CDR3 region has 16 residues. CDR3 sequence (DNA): TGTGCCAGCAGTTACTTGGACAGGGGCGACTTCTATGGCTACACCTTC. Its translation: CASSYLDRGDFYGYTF.

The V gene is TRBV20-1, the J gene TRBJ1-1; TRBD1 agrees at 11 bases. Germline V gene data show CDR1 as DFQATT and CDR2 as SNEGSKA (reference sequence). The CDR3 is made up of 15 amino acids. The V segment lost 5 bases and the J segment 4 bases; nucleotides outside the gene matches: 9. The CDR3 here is CSAPPGQGEITEAFF. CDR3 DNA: TGCAGTGCTCCCCCGGGACAGGGGGAAATCACTGAAGCTTTCTTT.

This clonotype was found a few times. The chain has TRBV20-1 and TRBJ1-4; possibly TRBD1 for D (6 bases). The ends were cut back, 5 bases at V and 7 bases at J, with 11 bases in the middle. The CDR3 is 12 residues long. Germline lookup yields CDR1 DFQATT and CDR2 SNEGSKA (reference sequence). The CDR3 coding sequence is TGCAGTGCTTCTCAGGGGCCTGAAAAACTGTTTTTT. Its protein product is CSASQGPEKLFF.

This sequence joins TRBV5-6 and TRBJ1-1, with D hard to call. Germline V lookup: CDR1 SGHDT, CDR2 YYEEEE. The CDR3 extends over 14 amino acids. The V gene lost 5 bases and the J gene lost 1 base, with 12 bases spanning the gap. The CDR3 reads CASSGGNKNTEAFF. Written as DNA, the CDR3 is TGTGCCAGCAGTGGTGGAAACAAGAACACTGAAGCTTTCTTT.

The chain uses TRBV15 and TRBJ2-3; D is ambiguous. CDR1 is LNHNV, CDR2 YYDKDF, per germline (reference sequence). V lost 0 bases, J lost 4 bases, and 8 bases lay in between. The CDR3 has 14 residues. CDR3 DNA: TGTGCCACCAGCAGAGAATTGTGGCCAGATACGCAGTATTTT. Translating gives CATSRELWPDTQYF. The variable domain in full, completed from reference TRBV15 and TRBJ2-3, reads DAMVIQNPRYQVTQFGKPVTLSCSQTLNHNVMYWYQQKSSQAPKLLFHYYDKDFNNEADTPDNFQSRRPNTSFCFLDIRSPGLGDTAMYLCATSRELWPDTQYFGPGTRLTVL.

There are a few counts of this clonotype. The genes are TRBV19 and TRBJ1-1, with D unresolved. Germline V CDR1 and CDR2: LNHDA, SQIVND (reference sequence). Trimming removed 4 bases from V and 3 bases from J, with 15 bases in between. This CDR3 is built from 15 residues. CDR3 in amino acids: CASSTRSSAYTEAFF. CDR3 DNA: TGTGCCAGTAGTACCCGGTCATCGGCCTACACTGAAGCTTTCTTT.

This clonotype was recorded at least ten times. The CDR3 bases are TGTGCCAGCAGTTTCCGCGGACTAGTGGTGCGCGAGCAGTACTTC. Its protein is CASSFRGLVVREQYF. The chain employs TRBV27 and TRBJ2-7; TRBD2 matches at 7 bases. Germline loops: CDR1 MNHEY, CDR2 SMNVEV (reference sequence). The CDR3 totals 15 residues. With 3 bases clipped from V and 6 bases from J, the junction kept 11 bases outside the gene matches.

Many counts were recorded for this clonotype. The CDR3 DNA sequence: TGTGCCAGCAGCCACGACAGAACGGTAACTGAAGCTTTCTTT. The encoded protein is CASSHDRTVTEAFF. The rearrangement joins TRBV12-3 or TRBV12-4 to TRBJ1-1; a possible D gene is TRBD1 (5 bases). The CDR3 covers 14 residues. V dropped 6 bases and J dropped 5 bases, with 16 bases sitting between them.

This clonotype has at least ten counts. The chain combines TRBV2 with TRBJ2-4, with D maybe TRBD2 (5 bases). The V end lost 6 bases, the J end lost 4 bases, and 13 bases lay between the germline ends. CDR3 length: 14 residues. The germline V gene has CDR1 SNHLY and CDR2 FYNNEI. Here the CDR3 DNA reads TGTGCCAGCAGCAATAGACGGAGGAAAAACATTCAGTACTTC. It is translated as CASSNRRRKNIQYF.

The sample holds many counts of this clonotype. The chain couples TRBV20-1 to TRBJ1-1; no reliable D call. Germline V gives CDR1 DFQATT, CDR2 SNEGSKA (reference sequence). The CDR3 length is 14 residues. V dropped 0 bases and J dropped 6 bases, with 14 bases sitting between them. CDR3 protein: CSARDGSAAAEAFF. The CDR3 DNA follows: TGCAGTGCTAGAGATGGCAGCGCCGCGGCTGAAGCTTTCTTT.

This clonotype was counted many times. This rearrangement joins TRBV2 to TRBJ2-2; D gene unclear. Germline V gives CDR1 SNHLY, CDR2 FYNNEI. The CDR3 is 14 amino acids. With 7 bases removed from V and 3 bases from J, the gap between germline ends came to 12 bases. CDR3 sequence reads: CASKADQYTGELFF. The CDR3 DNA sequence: TGTGCCAGCAAAGCAGATCAGTACACCGGGGAGCTGTTTTTT.

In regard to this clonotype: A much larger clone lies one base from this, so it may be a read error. The CDR3 coding sequence is TGTGCCAGCAGTTTTGACGGGCAGCTCCAGCATTTT. It encodes CASSFDGQLQHF. The chain links TRBV28 to TRBJ1-5; no definite D call. The germline V gene has CDR1 MDHEN and CDR2 SYDVKM. The CDR3 consists of 12 residues.

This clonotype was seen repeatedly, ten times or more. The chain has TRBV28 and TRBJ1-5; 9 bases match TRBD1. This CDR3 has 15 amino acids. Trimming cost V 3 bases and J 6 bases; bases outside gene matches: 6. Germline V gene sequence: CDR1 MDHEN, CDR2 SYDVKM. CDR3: CASSFSGDRAQPQHF. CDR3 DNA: TGTGCCAGCAGTTTTTCCGGGGACAGGGCTCAGCCCCAGCATTTT.